Following are 12 T cell receptor beta chains from one sample sequenced in a study of regulatory T cells in long-lasting Graves disease. Arm-PCR of CDR3 regions and iRepertoire HTBI primers were used to build TCR beta libraries. TCRdb re-called the multiplex PCR reads through MiXCR, storing one row per CDR3 protein. Of about 450,000 distinct CDR3 sequences listed, 23% are singletons. Described time point: persistent/refractory GD, antithyroid drugs over 5 years with positive TRAb. Isolated PBMC RNA provided the starting material for the TCR library. The sample in question was peripheral blood mononuclear cells (PBMCs), obtained when the disease was refractory, from a patient treated with antithyroid drugs. The receptors were gathered from a female donor with Graves disease.

This chain links TRBV15 with TRBJ1-1; unclear D gene. The CDR3 contains 14 residues. CDR1 and CDR2 from the germline V gene are LNHNV and YYDKDF (reference sequence). V gave up 2 bases and J gave up 7 bases, with 14 bases separating them. The CDR3 nucleotides are TGTGCCACCAGCAGAAACCAGGCCCGAGTTGAAGCTTTCTTT. Translation: CATSRNQARVEAFF.

The gene calls are TRBV29-1 and TRBJ1-2, with TRBD1 matching over 7 bases. The CDR3 spans 15 residues. V lost 3 bases, J lost 6 bases, and 13 bases stayed unmatched. Germline-derived CDR1 and CDR2 are SQVTM and ANQGSEA. The CDR3: CSVEIVEGGYNGYTF. The CDR3 DNA sequence: TGCAGCGTTGAGATCGTTGAAGGGGGCTATAATGGCTACACCTTC.

This clonotype has ten or more counts. The V gene is TRBV29-1, the J gene TRBJ2-5; a possible D gene is TRBD2 (6 bases). The CDR3 is made up of 15 amino acids. The germline V gene encodes CDR1 SQVTM and CDR2 ANQGSEA. V was cut by 4 bases and J by 4 bases, with 19 bases left in between. CDR3: CSVAPPTSLGETQYF. The CDR3 DNA reads TGCAGCGTTGCCCCCCCAACTAGCCTGGGAGAGACCCAGTACTTC. The full variable domain, completed using reference TRBV29-1 and TRBJ2-5, is SAVISQKPSRDICQRGTSLTIQCQVDSQVTMMFWYRQQPGQSLTLIATANQGSEATYESGFVIDKFPISRPNLTFSTLTVSNMSPEDSSIYLCSVAPPTSLGETQYFGPGTRLLVL.

Ten or more counts support this clonotype. The J gene is TRBJ2-7, the V gene TRBV7-8; D is unresolved. Germline V gene data show CDR1 as SGHVS and CDR2 as FQNEAQ. The length of the CDR3 is 17 residues. The V gene lost 1 base and the J gene lost 0 bases, with 16 bases spanning the gap. CDR3 protein: CASSLVRSLSSSYEQYF. The DNA for the CDR3 is TGTGCCAGCAGCTTAGTAAGGAGCCTATCAAGCTCCTACGAGCAGTACTTC. Full variable domain (remainder filled in from reference TRBV7-8 and TRBJ2-7): GAGVSQSPRYKVAKRGQDVALRCDPISGHVSLFWYQQALGQGPEFLTYFQNEAQLDKSGLPSDRFFAERPEGSVSTLKIQRTQQEDSAVYLCASSLVRSLSSSYEQYFGPGTRLTVT.

This clonotype has ten or more counts. The V call is TRBV2, the J call TRBJ2-1; 11 bases match TRBD2. The germline CDR1 and CDR2 sequences are SNHLY and FYNNEI. The length of the CDR3 is 14 residues. Losses at the gene ends were 10 bases for V and 5 bases for J; bases not matched to a gene: 7. The CDR3 DNA reads as TGTGCCATACTAGCGGGAGTAGTCGACAATGAGCAGTTCTTC. This translates into CAILAGVVDNEQFF. Combining the CDR3 with reference TRBV2 and TRBJ2-1 gives the whole variable domain EPEVTQTPSHQVTQMGQEVILRCVPISNHLYFYWYRQILGQKVEFLVSFYNNEISEKSEIFDDQFSVERPDGSNFTLKIRSTKLEDSAMYFCAILAGVVDNEQFFGPGTRLTVL.

The chain combines TRBV20-1 with TRBJ1-1, with D unclear. The V end was cut by 0 bases, the J end by 1 base, with 12 bases between. This CDR3 is built from 15 residues. The germline CDR1 and CDR2 sequences are DFQATT and SNEGSKA (reference sequence). The CDR3 bases are TGCAGTGCTAGAGATCTGGGCAGTGAGAACACTGAAGCTTTCTTT. This encodes CSARDLGSENTEAFF.

This clonotype was detected only once. This CDR3 is CASSIGDFTDTQYF. The CDR3 DNA sequence: TGCGCCAGCAGCATTGGGGATTTCACAGATACGCAGTATTTT. This chain connects TRBV5-1 to TRBJ2-3; D not resolved. Germline-derived CDR1 and CDR2 are SGHRS and YFSETQ. V gave up 4 bases and J gave up 2 bases, with 11 bases separating them. The CDR3 has 14 residues. Complete variable domain (other parts from reference TRBV5-1 and TRBJ2-3): KAGVTQTPRYLIKTRGQQVTLSCSPISGHRSVSWYQQTPGQGLQFLFEYFSETQRNKGNFPGRFSGRQFSNSRSEMNVSTLELGDSALYLCASSIGDFTDTQYFGPGTRLTVL.

Many counts were recorded for this clonotype. The rearrangement joins TRBV5-6 to TRBJ1-2; D unclear. Trimming left V 2 bases short and J 0 bases short, with 14 bases between. The CDR3 sequence is 16 residues long. Germline V CDR1 and CDR2: SGHDT, YYEEEE. CDR3: CASSFGARESNYGYTF. CDR3 coding DNA: TGTGCCAGCAGCTTCGGTGCCAGAGAATCTAACTATGGCTACACCTTC.

V gene TRBV28 combines with J gene TRBJ2-5, with 7 bases lining up with TRBD2. The CDR3 totals 16 residues. In germline, CDR1 is MDHEN, CDR2 SYDVKM. V was clipped by 8 bases and J by 3 bases; unmatched bases: 15. The CDR3, as DNA: TGTGCCAGCGGCTTGTCCGTACTAGCGCGAGAAGAGACCCAGTACTTC. Protein: CASGLSVLAREETQYF.

The rearrangement joins TRBV30 to TRBJ2-2; D gene uncertain. This CDR3 spans 14 amino acids. V was trimmed by 0 bases and J by 4 bases, leaving 9 bases between them. Per the germline V gene, CDR1 is GTSNPN and CDR2 is SVGIG (reference sequence). Here the CDR3 reads CAWSVLAPTGELFF. CDR3 coding DNA: TGTGCCTGGAGTGTACTTGCACCCACCGGGGAGCTGTTTTTT.

The J gene is TRBJ1-5, the V gene TRBV30; D is unresolved. The CDR3 length is 15 residues. V gave up 3 bases and J gave up 9 bases, with 21 bases separating them. Per the germline V gene, CDR1 is GTSNPN and CDR2 is SVGIG (reference sequence). The chain's CDR3 is CAWRGRGPALAPQHF. The CDR3 coding sequence is TGTGCCTGGAGAGGGCGCGGGCCGGCGCTTGCGCCCCAGCATTTT.

V gene TRBV7-2 combines with J gene TRBJ2-3; D gene unclear. V shed 1 base and J shed 0 bases, with 11 bases lying between them. The CDR3 is 16 residues long. Germline CDR1 and CDR2: SGHTA and FQGNSA. CDR3 sequence reads: CASSLDRAPSTDTQYF. The CDR3 nucleotides read TGTGCCAGCAGCTTAGATCGGGCGCCAAGCACAGATACGCAGTATTTT.